This TCR beta chain originates from a study of CD8+CD57+ T cells in acquired aplastic anemia. Study-level background: The study obtained an average of 3.2 ug of DNA from sorted CD4+ and CD8+ cells. Where healthy donors were concerned, CD4+ cells averaged about 10 million reads. Notes on the study in general: Patients and controls had CD8+ Simpson's diversity values that were not significantly distinct. Patients and controls shared some 30 CD8+ CDR3 sequences, highly expressed in patients.

There are many counts of this clonotype. No antigen is known for it. Germline assignment: CDR1 DFQATT and CDR2 SNEGSKA (reference sequence). The length of the CDR3 is 14 residues. J was trimmed by 2 bases and V by 4 bases; bases with no gene match: 7. Profiling that covered TCR beta VDJ and CDR3 relied on genomic DNA as its template. MiXCR, applied by TCRdb to the reads, yields one record per CDR3 protein. The repertoire holds approximately 380,000 distinct CDR3 sequences, with 60% to 80% as singletons. The V gene is TRBV20-1, the J gene TRBJ2-7; 8 nucleotides agree with TRBD2. Material: sorted CD4+, CD8+, or CD8+CD57+ T cells (not recorded which) from PBMCs. The TCR sequence derives from a human donor in good health, serving as a control. CDR3 coding DNA: TGCAGTGCTACATCCGGGACTAGGACCTACGAGCAGTACTTC. This codes for CSATSGTRTYEQYF.